This T cell receptor beta chain was obtained from a study of blood T cells in healthy people across ages. The V gene end was trimmed by 6 bases and the J gene end by 5 bases; junction bases not matched to a gene: 7. The CDR3 loop spans 17 amino acids. Germline V lookup: CDR1 KGHDR, CDR2 SFDVKD. Alongside a J-beta primer mix, a sample-barcoded 5' primer served in a second PCR lasting 7 to 11 cycles. MiXCR was run by TCRdb on the 5' RACE reads, yielding one entry per CDR3 protein. The data show about 900,000 distinct CDR3 sequences, around 62% seen once. This chain joins TRBV24-1 and TRBJ2-3; 16 bases fit TRBD2. The TCR comes from a man aged 30-40 years in good health. Specimen: blood. This chain's CDR3 is CATSSPGLAGGQDTQYF. The CDR3 nucleotides are TGTGCCACCAGTTCACCGGGACTAGCGGGGGGGCAAGATACGCAGTATTTT.